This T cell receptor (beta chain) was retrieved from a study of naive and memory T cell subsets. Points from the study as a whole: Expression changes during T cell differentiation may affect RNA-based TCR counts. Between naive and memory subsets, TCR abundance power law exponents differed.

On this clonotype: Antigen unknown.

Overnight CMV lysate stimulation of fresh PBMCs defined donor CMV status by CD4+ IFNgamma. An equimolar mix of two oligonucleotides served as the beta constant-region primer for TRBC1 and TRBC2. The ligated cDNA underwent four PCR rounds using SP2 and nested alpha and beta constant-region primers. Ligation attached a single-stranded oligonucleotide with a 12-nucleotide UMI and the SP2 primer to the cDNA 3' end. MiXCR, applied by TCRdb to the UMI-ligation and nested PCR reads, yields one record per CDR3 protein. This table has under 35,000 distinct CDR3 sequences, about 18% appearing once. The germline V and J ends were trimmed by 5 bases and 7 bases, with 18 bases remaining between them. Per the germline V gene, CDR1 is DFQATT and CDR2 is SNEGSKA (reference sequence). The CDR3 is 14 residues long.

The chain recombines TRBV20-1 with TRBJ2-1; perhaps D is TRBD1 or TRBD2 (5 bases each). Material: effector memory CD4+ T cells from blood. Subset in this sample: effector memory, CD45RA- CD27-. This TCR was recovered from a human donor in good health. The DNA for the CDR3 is TGCAGTGCTGGGGACCGAGGGATGGGGAATGAGCAGTTCTTC. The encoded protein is CSAGDRGMGNEQFF.